The rows below give T cell receptor beta chains drawn from one sample of a study of blood T cell repertoires in COVID-19. Repertoires were generated with immunoSEQ multiplex PCR, while TCRdb's copy carries only in-frame clones and drops some. The sample holds around 42,000 clones, approximately 85% seen once. The sample taken for sequencing was peripheral blood. The receptors derive from a human donor in a cohort sampled during active COVID-19. Each CDR3 is given with its conserved first and last residue. D genes are given only for firm matches. Size is omitted from some rows. Given values are once, few, many or a class for expanded clones.

clone size,V gene,J gene,D gene,CDR3 protein,CDR3 DNA
-,TRBV6-5,TRBJ1-1,-,CASSRQNTEAFF,TGTGCCAGCTCTCGACAGAACACTGAAGCTTTCTTT
-,TRBV30,TRBJ2-7,-,CAWRPPGVQHEQYF,TGTGCCTGGAGGCCACCGGGGGTACAACACGAGCAGTACTTC
-,TRBV7-2,TRBJ2-7,-,CASSLGAGLYEQYF,TGTGCCAGCAGCTTAGGGGCGGGACTCTACGAGCAGTACTTC
-,TRBV10-3,TRBJ2-1,-,CAISSGNEQFF,TGTGCCATCAGTTCCGGGAATGAGCAGTTCTTC
-,TRBV5-4,TRBJ2-7,TRBD1,CASSLDRGRAYEQYF,TGTGCCAGCAGCTTGGACAGGGGAAGGGCCTACGAGCAGTACTTC
once,TRBV7-3,TRBJ1-5,-,CASSTGSNQPQHF,TGTGCCAGCAGTACAGGGTCCAATCAGCCCCAGCATTTT
medium-sized,TRBV19,TRBJ2-1,TRBD2,CASSIQAGGNEQFF,TGTGCCAGTAGTATACAAGCGGGGGGAAATGAGCAGTTCTTC
-,TRBV28,TRBJ2-4,TRBD2,CASRTGTSGGAAKNIQYF,TGTGCCAGCAGGACCGGGACTAGCGGGGGGGCGGCCAAAAACATTCAGTACTTC
-,TRBV7-8,TRBJ1-1,-,CASSSEHLLNTEAFF,TGTGCCAGCAGCTCTGAACACCTCCTGAACACTGAAGCTTTCTTT
-,TRBV7-9,TRBJ2-7,TRBD1,CASSWTGIHEQYF,TGTGCCAGCAGCTGGACAGGGATCCACGAGCAGTACTTC
few,TRBV4-1,TRBJ2-1,TRBD2,CASSQDLSGGNEQFF,TGCGCCAGCAGCCAAGATCTTAGCGGGGGCAATGAGCAGTTCTTC
-,TRBV9,TRBJ2-1,-,CASSERGGPGDEQFF,TGTGCCAGCAGCGAAAGGGGGGGGCCCGGCGATGAGCAGTTCTTC
-,TRBV9,TRBJ2-3,TRBD2,CASSRGLAGSTDTQYF,TGTGCCAGCAGCAGGGGACTAGCGGGGAGCACAGATACGCAGTATTTT
-,TRBV7-3,TRBJ2-3,TRBD1,CASSSRPQGSDTQYF,TGTGCCAGCAGCTCTAGACCACAGGGGTCAGATACGCAGTATTTT
-,TRBV7-9,TRBJ2-7,-,CASSRGYEQYF,TGTGCCAGCAGCCGGGGCTACGAGCAGTACTTC
few,TRBV7-8,TRBJ1-1,TRBD1,CASSLTGGTEAFF,TGTGCCAGCAGCTTAACAGGGGGCACTGAAGCTTTCTTT
-,TRBV27,TRBJ2-5,TRBD2,CASSDLAGVNEETQYF,TGTGCCAGCAGTGATTTAGCGGGGGTTAACGAAGAGACCCAGTACTTC
-,TRBV3-1/TRBV3-2,TRBJ2-5,TRBD1,CASNLQGLETQYF,TGTGCCAGCAACTTACAGGGGTTGGAGACCCAGTACTTC
-,TRBV5-1,TRBJ2-1,TRBD2,CASSSRLAGGNNEQFF,TGCGCCAGCAGCTCTCGACTAGCGGGGGGGAACAATGAGCAGTTCTTC
-,TRBV5-1,TRBJ1-6,-,CASSLGMAGSDSPLHF,TGCGCCAGCAGCTTGGGTATGGCAGGGTCAGATTCACCCCTCCACTTT
-,TRBV10-3,TRBJ1-1,TRBD1,CAIRTGERTEAFF,TGTGCCATCAGGACAGGGGAAAGGACTGAAGCTTTCTTT
-,TRBV7-2,TRBJ2-4,TRBD1,CASSFVPGQALLAKNIQYF,TGTGCCAGCAGCTTCGTCCCGGGACAGGCCCTTCTAGCCAAAAACATTCAGTACTTC
-,TRBV6-2/TRBV6-3,TRBJ2-7,TRBD2,CASSYPVAGANYEQYF,TGTGCCAGCAGTTACCCGGTAGCGGGGGCGAACTACGAGCAGTACTTC
-,TRBV5-1,TRBJ2-5,TRBD2,CASSLVREGSQETQYF,TGCGCCAGCAGCTTGGTAAGGGAGGGGTCCCAAGAGACCCAGTACTTC
-,TRBV18,TRBJ1-1,TRBD1,CASSPRQGWDTEAFF,TGTGCCAGCTCACCACGACAGGGTTGGGACACTGAAGCTTTCTTT
-,TRBV19,TRBJ1-5,TRBD1,CASSIRTGGQPQHF,TGTGCCAGTAGTATAAGGACAGGGGGCCAGCCCCAGCATTTT
-,TRBV19,TRBJ1-3,-,CASTFGGNTIYF,TGTGCCAGTACCTTCGGGGGAAACACCATATATTTT
-,TRBV19,TRBJ2-2,-,CATKRGGDTGELFF,TGTGCCACCAAGAGGGGGGGCGACACCGGGGAGCTGTTTTTT
-,TRBV28,TRBJ1-3,TRBD1,CASSLIQGTGNTIYF,TGTGCCAGCAGTCTTATACAGGGGACGGGAAACACCATATATTTT
-,TRBV19,TRBJ2-1,TRBD2,CASSIPGRSGGASYNEQFF,TGTGCCAGTAGTATCCCCGGGAGGAGCGGGGGGGCTTCCTACAATGAGCAGTTCTTC
few,TRBV5-1,TRBJ1-6,-,CASSAGGVNSPLHF,TGCGCCAGCAGCGCCGGGGGTGTAAATTCACCCCTCCACTTT
-,TRBV5-8,TRBJ1-2,-,CASSSERGISGYTF,TGTGCCAGCAGCTCGGAGAGGGGGATCTCTGGCTACACCTTC
-,TRBV7-3,TRBJ1-5,TRBD1,CASSPGTGGPQHF,TGTGCCAGCAGCCCCGGGACAGGGGGGCCCCAGCATTTT
-,TRBV7-8,TRBJ2-7,-,CASSLRREPTYEQYF,TGTGCCAGCAGCTTAAGGAGAGAACCCACCTACGAGCAGTACTTC